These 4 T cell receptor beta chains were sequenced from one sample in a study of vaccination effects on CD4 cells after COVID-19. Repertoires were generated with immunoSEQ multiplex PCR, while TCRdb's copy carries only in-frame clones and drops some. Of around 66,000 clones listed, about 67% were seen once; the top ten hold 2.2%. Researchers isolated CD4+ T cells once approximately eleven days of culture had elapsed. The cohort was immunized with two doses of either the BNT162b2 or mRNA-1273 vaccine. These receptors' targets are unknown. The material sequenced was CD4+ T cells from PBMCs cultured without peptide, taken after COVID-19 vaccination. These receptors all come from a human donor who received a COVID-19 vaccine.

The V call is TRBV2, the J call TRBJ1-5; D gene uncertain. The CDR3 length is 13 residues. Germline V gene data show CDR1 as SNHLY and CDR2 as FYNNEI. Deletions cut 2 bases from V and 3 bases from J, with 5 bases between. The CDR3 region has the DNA TGTGCCAGCAGTGAAAACCCCAATCAGCCCCAGCATTTT. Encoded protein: CASSENPNQPQHF. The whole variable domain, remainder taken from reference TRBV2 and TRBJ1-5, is EPEVTQTPSHQVTQMGQEVILRCVPISNHLYFYWYRQILGQKVEFLVSFYNNEISEKSEIFDDQFSVERPDGSNFTLKIRSTKLEDSAMYFCASSENPNQPQHFGDGTRLSIL.

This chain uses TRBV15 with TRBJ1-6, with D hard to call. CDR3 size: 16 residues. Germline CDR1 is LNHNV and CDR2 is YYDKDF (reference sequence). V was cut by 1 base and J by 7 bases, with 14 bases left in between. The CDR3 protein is CATSRGKGEQNSPLHF. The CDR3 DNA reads TGTGCCACCAGCAGAGGAAAGGGCGAGCAAAATTCACCCCTCCACTTT.

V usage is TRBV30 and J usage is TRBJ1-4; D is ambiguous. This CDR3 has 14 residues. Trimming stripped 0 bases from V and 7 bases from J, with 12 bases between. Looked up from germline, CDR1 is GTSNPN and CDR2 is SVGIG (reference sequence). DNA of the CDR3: TGTGCCTGGAGTGTAAAGTCCAGCTTTGAAAAACTGTTTTTT. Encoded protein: CAWSVKSSFEKLFF.

CDR3 DNA sequence: TGTGCCAGCAGATCAGACAGGGGTTTCGAAAAACTGTTTTTT. Translated: CASRSDRGFEKLFF. This sequence joins TRBV7-9 and TRBJ1-4; the match to TRBD1 covers 8 bases. Germline lookup yields CDR1 SEHNR and CDR2 FQNEAQ (reference sequence). Losses at the gene ends were 6 bases for V and 8 bases for J; bases not matched to a gene: 8. This CDR3 spans 14 amino acids.